One sample yielded the 32 T cell receptor beta chains listed below, sequenced in a study of radiotherapy plus CTLA-4 blockade in lung cancer. The data were produced by immunoSEQ multiplex PCR, yet TCRdb's version contains in-frame clones alone and is incomplete. Among about 60,000 clones, 77% were seen once, and the ten largest hold 4%. Source: peripheral blood, taken from a patient treated with radiotherapy plus ipilimumab. These receptor sequences come from a human donor with non-small cell lung cancer who had a partial response to radiotherapy plus ipilimumab.

This sequence joins TRBV6-5 and TRBJ2-7, with 9 bases matching TRBD1. The V segment lost 2 bases and the J segment 5 bases; nucleotides outside the gene matches: 7. From germline, CDR1 is MNHEY and CDR2 SVGAGI. The length of the CDR3 is 15 residues. The CDR3 loop is CASSYLGQGYDEQYF. In DNA, the CDR3 is TGTGCCAGCAGTTACCTAGGACAGGGGTACGACGAGCAGTACTTC.

The chain links TRBV6-6 to TRBJ1-6, with 9 bases lining up with TRBD1. Per the germline V gene, CDR1 is MNHNY and CDR2 is SVGAGI (reference sequence). CDR3 length equals 16 residues. Losses at the gene ends were 0 bases for V and 7 bases for J; bases not matched to a gene: 4. The CDR3: CASSYSSGQGNSPLHF. CDR3 sequence (DNA): TGTGCCAGCAGTTACTCGTCGGGACAGGGAAATTCACCCCTCCACTTT.

CDR3: CASSRDRGRPHEQYF. The CDR3 region has the DNA TGTGCCAGCAGTCGGGACAGGGGGCGCCCCCACGAGCAGTACTTC. V gene TRBV25-1 combines with J gene TRBJ2-7; 12 bases are shared with TRBD1. Germline CDR1 and CDR2: MGHDK and SYGVNS. V gave up 5 bases and J gave up 5 bases; unmatched junction bases: 7. This CDR3 is built from 15 residues.

This clone was observed a few times. This sequence joins TRBV5-4 and TRBJ1-5, with 7 bases identical to TRBD1. The CDR3 loop spans 15 amino acids. The V segment lost 4 bases and the J segment 3 bases; nucleotides outside the gene matches: 7. Germline loops: CDR1 SGHNT, CDR2 YYREEE (reference sequence). CDR3 sequence: CASSPGTVPNQPQHF. Written as DNA, the CDR3 is TGTGCCAGCAGCCCGGGGACAGTCCCCAATCAGCCCCAGCATTTT.

The chain recombines TRBV25-1 with TRBJ2-7, with a weak D call TRBD1 (6 bases). The CDR3 runs to 12 residues. V lost 2 bases, J lost 8 bases, and 10 bases lay in between. Looked up from germline, CDR1 is MGHDK and CDR2 is SYGVNS. CDR3 coding DNA: TGTGCCAGCAGTGAAGGGGGCTTGAAGCAGTACTTC. It encodes CASSEGGLKQYF.

This clone was found a few times. The chain joins TRBV19 to TRBJ1-6; D not certain. Deletions cut 9 bases from V and 3 bases from J, with 27 bases between. Germline CDR1 reads LNHDA; CDR2 reads SQIVND (reference sequence). This CDR3 region has 19 residues. The CDR3 loop is CASNWGGGREPYYNSPLHF. The CDR3 nucleotides are TGTGCCAGCAATTGGGGTGGAGGCCGAGAACCCTACTATAATTCACCCCTCCACTTT.

V and J are TRBV9 and TRBJ2-5, with 10 bases matching TRBD1. This CDR3 is built from 15 residues. The germline CDR1 and CDR2 sequences are SGDLS and YYNGEE. After removal of 3 bases from V and 5 bases from J, the junction contained 7 bases not matched to a gene. In DNA, the CDR3 is TGTGCCAGCAGCGAGGGGACAGGGGCCTTGGAGACCCAGTACTTC. Protein product: CASSEGTGALETQYF.

The CDR3 DNA reads as TGTGCCAGCAGCCCCCGACAGGGGGCCACTGAAGCTTTCTTT. This sequence encodes CASSPRQGATEAFF. The V call is TRBV9, the J call TRBJ1-1, with TRBD1 matching 10 bases. The V gene's germline CDR1 is SGDLS and CDR2 YYNGEE. After removal of 4 bases from V and 4 bases from J, the junction contained 4 bases not matched to a gene. The CDR3 length is 14 residues.

This chain connects TRBV6-1 to TRBJ1-2; 8 positions agree with TRBD1. V trimming: 4 bases; J trimming: 4 bases; junction bases outside the gene matches: 8. The CDR3 has 15 amino acids. Germline assignment: CDR1 MNHNS and CDR2 SASEGT. CDR3 loop: CASSAATGVSYGYTF. The CDR3 nucleotides read TGTGCCAGCAGTGCTGCGACAGGGGTTAGCTATGGCTACACCTTC.

V is TRBV28 and J is TRBJ2-2; D is possibly TRBD2 (6 bases). Trimming stripped 6 bases from V and 2 bases from J, with 16 bases between. Germline CDR1 reads MDHEN; CDR2 reads SYDVKM. The CDR3 covers 16 residues. CDR3 region: CASSRYGGVNTGELFF. DNA of the CDR3: TGTGCCAGCAGCCGATATGGCGGGGTTAACACCGGGGAGCTGTTTTTT. Based on the CDR3 plus reference TRBV28 and TRBJ2-2, the full variable domain is DVKVTQSSRYLVKRTGEKVFLECVQDMDHENMFWYRQDPGLGLRLIYFSYDVKMKEKGDIPEGYSVSREKKERFSLILESASTNQTSMYLCASSRYGGVNTGELFFGEGSRLTVL.

The V call is TRBV5-6, the J call TRBJ2-1, with 7 bases that match TRBD1. CDR3 length: 15 residues. V was clipped by 0 bases and J by 7 bases; unmatched bases: 7. Germline CDR1 SGHDT, CDR2 YYEEEE. The CDR3 sequence is CASSLVTGRSNEQFF. For the CDR3, the DNA is TGTGCCAGCAGCTTGGTGACAGGGAGATCGAATGAGCAGTTCTTC.

The sample holds a few counts of this clone. The J gene is TRBJ2-5, the V gene TRBV9, with 9 positions matching TRBD2. Germline CDR1 SGDLS, CDR2 YYNGEE. The CDR3 sequence is 14 residues long. J was trimmed by 5 bases and V by 3 bases; bases with no gene match: 5. CDR3 loop: CASSGGGAAETQYF. The CDR3, as DNA: TGTGCCAGCAGCGGCGGGGGGGCGGCCGAGACCCAGTACTTC. Combining the CDR3 with reference TRBV9 and TRBJ2-5 gives the whole variable domain DSGVTQTPKHLITATGQRVTLRCSPRSGDLSVYWYQQSLDQGLQFLIQYYNGEERAKGNILERFSAQQFPDLHSELNLSSLELGDSALYFCASSGGGAAETQYFGPGTRLLVL.

This clone has just a few counts. The chain carries TRBV5-4 and TRBJ2-3, with 8 bases matching TRBD1. CDR3 length equals 15 residues. The V segment lost 4 bases and the J segment 6 bases; nucleotides outside the gene matches: 10. Germline CDR1 and CDR2: SGHNT and YYREEE (reference sequence). The CDR3 DNA reads as TGTGCCAGCAGCAAGGGCCAGGGGGCGCGGGATACGCAGTATTTT. As protein: CASSKGQGARDTQYF.

The chain joins TRBV10-3 to TRBJ1-5; D call uncertain. Germline V CDR1 and CDR2: ENHRY, SYGVKD. Trimming shortened V by 8 bases and J by 4 bases, and 9 bases separated the two germline ends. CDR3 length: 12 residues. The CDR3 protein is CAIRGNNQPQHF. Written as DNA, the CDR3 is TGTGCCATCCGCGGGAATAATCAGCCCCAGCATTTT.

This clone was seen more than once but under ten times. The rearrangement joins TRBV30 to TRBJ1-2, with D perhaps TRBD1 (5 bases). Trimming took off 5 bases at V and 8 bases at J, with 24 bases between the two ends. Germline assignment: CDR1 GTSNPN and CDR2 SVGIG (reference sequence). This CDR3 region has 15 residues. In DNA, the CDR3 is TGTGCCTGGGGTACCTGGGGGGGAAGGGCTCGAGGCTACACCTTC. Translating it yields CAWGTWGGRARGYTF.

The chain has TRBV29-1 and TRBJ2-1; 13 bases are a match to TRBD2. V dropped 4 bases and J dropped 9; count of bases not matched to a gene: 3. The CDR3 extends over 13 amino acids. Germline V gene data show CDR1 as SQVTM and CDR2 as ANQGSEA. The CDR3 DNA is TGCAGCGTTGGGGGACTAGCGGGACTTGAGCAGTTCTTC. Translation: CSVGGLAGLEQFF.

The chain carries TRBV5-4 and TRBJ2-1; 8 bases fit TRBD1. This CDR3 spans 16 amino acids. CDR1 is SGHNT, CDR2 YYREEE, per germline (reference sequence). Trimming took 4 bases from V and 0 from J; bases not matched to a gene: 6. The CDR3 loop is CASSSAGTGSYNEQFF. The CDR3 region has the DNA TGTGCCAGCAGCAGCGCCGGGACAGGCTCCTACAATGAGCAGTTCTTC.

This clone was seen a few times. The chain uses TRBV9 and TRBJ1-2, with D maybe TRBD1 (5 bases). The CDR3 extends over 14 amino acids. V was trimmed by 0 bases and J by 7 bases, leaving 13 bases between them. Per the germline V gene, CDR1 is SGDLS and CDR2 is YYNGEE. CDR3 bases: TGTGCCAGCAGCGTAGCTCGGGGGGACCTTGGCTACACCTTC. Protein product: CASSVARGDLGYTF.

CDR3 DNA: TGTGCCAGCAGCCTCCCCGGGACTAGCGATACAGATACGCAGTATTTT. It codes for CASSLPGTSDTDTQYF. V and J are TRBV6-6 and TRBJ2-3; 10 bases are a match to TRBD2. The CDR3 spans 16 residues. From germline, CDR1 is MNHNY and CDR2 SVGAGI (reference sequence). The ends lost 6 bases at V and 3 bases at J; junction bases unmatched: 9.

The chain has TRBV6-5 and TRBJ2-5, with D maybe TRBD1 (5 bases). Trimming left V 2 bases short and J 2 bases short, with 9 bases between. CDR1 is MNHEY, CDR2 SVGAGI, per germline. CDR3 size: 14 residues. The chain's CDR3 is CASSYGAAQETQYF. The CDR3 region has the DNA TGTGCCAGCAGTTACGGGGCGGCGCAAGAGACCCAGTACTTC.

V usage is TRBV2 and J usage is TRBJ1-2, with D possibly TRBD1 on 5 matching bases. CDR3 length equals 14 residues. In germline, CDR1 is SNHLY, CDR2 FYNNEI. V lost 10 bases, J lost 4 bases, and 19 bases lay in between. CDR3 DNA sequence: TGTGCCAACCGCGTCCAGGGAACTGGCTATGGCTACACCTTC. Encoded protein: CANRVQGTGYGYTF.

The chain uses TRBV15 and TRBJ1-6, with D perhaps matching TRBD1 (5 bases). The CDR3 sequence is 18 residues long. Trimming cost V 0 bases and J 9 bases, with 21 bases left between them. Germline lookup yields CDR1 LNHNV and CDR2 YYDKDF (reference sequence). CDR3 nucleotide sequence: TGTGCCACCAGCAGAGATATCCTAACTCCCCCCGGGGGTTCACCCCTCCACTTT. Protein product: CATSRDILTPPGGSPLHF.

This chain joins TRBV5-1 and TRBJ1-4; 8 nucleotides agree with TRBD1. V was pared by 0 bases and J by 8 bases, with 3 bases of the junction left unmatched. Germline CDR1 and CDR2: SGHRS and YFSETQ. This CDR3 contains 14 residues. The CDR3 region is CASSLGQGKEKLFF. DNA for the CDR3: TGCGCCAGCAGCTTGGGACAGGGGAAAGAAAAACTGTTTTTT.

This sequence joins TRBV30 and TRBJ1-2; 7 bases are a match to TRBD1. Germline V gene sequence: CDR1 GTSNPN, CDR2 SVGIG (reference sequence). V shed 5 bases and J 0 bases; nucleotides not matched to a gene: 9. The CDR3 loop spans 15 amino acids. The chain's CDR3 is CAWVEGQRSNYGYTF. The CDR3, as DNA: TGTGCCTGGGTCGAGGGACAGAGATCTAACTATGGCTACACCTTC.

The chain employs TRBV15 and TRBJ2-3, with 7 bases identical to TRBD1. With 0 bases clipped from V and 3 bases from J, the junction kept 9 bases outside the gene matches. Germline CDR1 is LNHNV and CDR2 is YYDKDF (reference sequence). The CDR3 spans 17 residues. The CDR3 bases are TGTGCCACCAGCAGAGAAATTTCGACAGGGAGAACAGATACGCAGTATTTT. Translating it yields CATSREISTGRTDTQYF. The complete variable domain, with remaining parts taken from reference TRBV15 and TRBJ2-3, reads DAMVIQNPRYQVTQFGKPVTLSCSQTLNHNVMYWYQQKSSQAPKLLFHYYDKDFNNEADTPDNFQSRRPNTSFCFLDIRSPGLGDTAMYLCATSREISTGRTDTQYFGPGTRLTVL.

This chain joins TRBV19 and TRBJ2-1; 13 bases map to TRBD2. Trimming at V came to 4 bases and at J to 7 bases, leaving 7 bases not matched to a gene. Germline CDR1 is LNHDA and CDR2 is SQIVND (reference sequence). CDR3 length: 16 residues. CDR3 sequence: CASSREGGLAGNEQFF. The DNA for the CDR3 is TGTGCCAGTAGTAGAGAAGGGGGACTAGCGGGGAATGAGCAGTTCTTC.

Concerning this clone: The identical CDR3 is also encoded by other nucleotide sequences in the sample. The rearrangement joins TRBV14 to TRBJ1-2; D is ambiguous. This CDR3 contains 12 residues. CDR1 and CDR2 (germline): SGHDN, FVKESK. The V gene lost 0 bases and the J gene lost 8 bases, with 7 bases spanning the gap. The CDR3 nucleotides read TGTGCCAGCAGCCAAGATGGAGCCGGCTACACCTTC. Its translation is CASSQDGAGYTF.

V is TRBV19 and J is TRBJ1-3; a weak D match, TRBD1 (6 bases). Trimming shortened V by 3 bases and J by 0 bases, and 9 bases separated the two germline ends. Germline assignment: CDR1 LNHDA and CDR2 SQIVND (reference sequence). The CDR3 runs 15 residues. CDR3 DNA sequence: TGTGCCAGTAGTATTGGACAGAACTCTGGAAACACCATATATTTT. Protein product: CASSIGQNSGNTIYF.

This chain uses TRBV6-1 with TRBJ1-6; TRBD1 matches 10 bases. V was clipped by 4 bases and J by 9 bases; unmatched bases: 6. The CDR3 is 15 amino acids. CDR1 is MNHNS, CDR2 SASEGT, per germline. The CDR3 bases are TGTGCCAGCAGTGGCCTGACAGGGGGCATTTCACCCCTCCACTTT. Encoded protein: CASSGLTGGISPLHF.

The sample holds one count of this clone. This chain joins TRBV5-1 and TRBJ1-2; D is ambiguous. This CDR3 comprises 14 residues. The V end lost 4 bases, the J end lost 3 bases, and 13 bases lay between the germline ends. CDR1 SGHRS and CDR2 YFSETQ come from the germline V gene. In nucleotides, the CDR3 is TGCGCCAGCAGCCTCGACACCGGGGACTATGGCTACACCTTC. Translated, it gives CASSLDTGDYGYTF.

This clone has a single count. The chain combines TRBV6-5 with TRBJ1-5; perhaps TRBD1 as D (5 bases). Germline loops: CDR1 MNHEY, CDR2 SVGAGI. V was shortened by 4 bases and J by 6 bases, with 16 bases between the two germline ends. The CDR3 length is 15 residues. The CDR3: CASSSKSIGGQPQHF. The CDR3 DNA follows: TGTGCCAGCAGTTCCAAATCCATCGGGGGTCAGCCCCAGCATTTT.

The gene calls are TRBV2 and TRBJ2-1; 8 nucleotides line up with TRBD2. V gave up 7 bases and J gave up 6 bases; unmatched junction bases: 17. The CDR3 contains 17 residues. CDR1 and CDR2 (germline): SNHLY, FYNNEI. The CDR3 loop reads CASIPGLGRVSGNEQFF. The CDR3 DNA sequence: TGTGCCAGCATCCCGGGACTAGGGAGGGTTTCGGGCAATGAGCAGTTCTTC.